The 5 T cell receptor beta chains below all came from one sample that was sequenced in a study of human T cells and chemical hapten exposure. Specified time point: pre-sensitization, week 0. Treatment of the sample: therapeutic diphenylcyclopropenone sensitization with weekly scalp DPC. TCRdb reanalysed the RACE reads using MiXCR and keeps one entry per CDR3 protein. The sample records around 300,000 distinct CDR3 sequences, around 5.5% being singletons. The specimen comprised whole blood, sampled in connection with sensitization to the hapten diphenylcyclopropenone (DPC). The source is a woman in her late teens or twenties with alopecia areata. Some clones in this sample may be carry-over from other donors' samples.

The rearrangement uses TRBV5-1 and TRBJ1-3, with TRBD1 identical over 7 bases. Per the germline V gene, CDR1 is SGHRS and CDR2 is YFSETQ. Trimming at V came to 4 bases and at J to 4 bases, leaving 5 bases not matched to a gene. This CDR3 has 14 amino acids. For the CDR3, the DNA is TGCGCCAGCAGCCAAACAGGGGTCGGAAACACCATATATTTT. Protein sequence: CASSQTGVGNTIYF.

Ten or more counts support this clonotype. The chain joins TRBV6-1 to TRBJ1-6, with 7 bases identical to TRBD1. Trimming at V came to 5 bases and at J to 7 bases, leaving 5 bases not matched to a gene. CDR3 size: 14 residues. CDR1 is MNHNS, CDR2 SASEGT, per germline. The CDR3 protein is CASSRQGSNSPLHF. CDR3 DNA sequence: TGTGCCAGCAGTAGACAGGGCTCGAATTCACCCCTCCACTTT.

V usage is TRBV28 and J usage is TRBJ1-2, with D maybe TRBD1 (6 bases). The CDR3 covers 14 residues. The V end lost 2 bases, the J end lost 7 bases, and 14 bases lay between the germline ends. Germline V gene lookup returns CDR1 MDHEN and CDR2 SYDVKM. The CDR3 is CASSLSQGRTGYTF. Here the CDR3 DNA reads TGTGCCAGCAGTTTAAGCCAGGGGAGGACTGGCTACACCTTC.

Remarks on this clonotype: A read error may be the cause here, since a much bigger clone is one base away. V gene TRBV7-8 combines with J gene TRBJ1-1; D is uncertain. The CDR3 is 15 amino acids. Per the germline V gene, CDR1 is SGHVS and CDR2 is FQNEAQ. The CDR3, as DNA: TGTGTCAGCAGCTTACCCTGGCGGGAGAACACTGAAGCTTTCTTT. Amino acids: CVSSLPWRENTEAFF.

This clonotype was recorded once. In nucleotides, the CDR3 is TGCGCCAGCAGCCAAGCCTACTGGGGAGAGGGGGGGACTAGCACAGATACGCAGTATTTT. Translation: CASSQAYWGEGGTSTDTQYF. The chain recombines TRBV4-3 with TRBJ2-3; tentative D call: TRBD2 (7 bases). This CDR3 contains 20 residues. Germline assignment: CDR1 LGHNA and CDR2 YSLEER. Trimming left V 1 base short and J 0 bases short, with 23 bases between.